Listed below are T cell receptor beta chains from one sample, sequenced in a study of T cells in Graves' hyperthyroidism and ophthalmopathy. MiXCR was run by TCRdb on the multiplex PCR reads, yielding one entry per CDR3 protein. Of roughly 250,000 distinct CDR3 sequences listed, approximately 15% are singletons. The sequenced material came from blood. These receptors were taken from a woman aged 40 to 50 with Graves' hyperthyroidism that later progressed to Graves' ophthalmopathy. Each CDR3 is given with its conserved first and last residue. D genes are given only for firm matches. Clone size, where shown, is once, few, many, or a class for clones that have expanded.

D gene	V gene	clone size	J gene	CDR3 DNA	CDR3 protein
NA	TRBV7-9	many	TRBJ1-1	TGTGCCAGCAGCCCGCCGGGGGGGGGACTAAACACTGAAGCTTTCTTT	CASSPPGGGLNTEAFF
NA	TRBV19	NA	TRBJ1-1	TGTGCCAGTAGTTGGGATCTATCGGGTTTGACTGAAGCTTTCTTT	CASSWDLSGLTEAFF
TRBD1	TRBV6-1	many	TRBJ2-7	TGTGCCAGCAGTCACGGCCCCCGGACAGGTTACATCTACGAGCAGTACTTC	CASSHGPRTGYIYEQYF
NA	TRBV11-2	many	TRBJ2-1	TGTGCCAGCAGCTTAGAGTCTGTAGGTAATGAGCAGTTCTTC	CASSLESVGNEQFF
NA	TRBV19	few	TRBJ1-2	TGTGCCAGTAGTGCCCTTTTAGGACATGGCTACACCTTC	CASSALLGHGYTF
NA	TRBV12-3/TRBV12-4	many	TRBJ1-1	TGTGCCAGCACCCTTGGGGGTCGCGCTGAAGCTTTCTTT	CASTLGGRAEAFF
NA	TRBV27	many	TRBJ1-2	TGTGCCAGCAGATTCACCCGCCAGGGACGGAACTATGGCTACACCTTC	CASRFTRQGRNYGYTF
NA	TRBV6-2/TRBV6-3	NA	TRBJ2-2	TGTGCCAGCAGGCTTCTAGCTACCGGGGAGCTGTTTTTT	CASRLLATGELFF
TRBD2	TRBV5-1	NA	TRBJ2-2	TGCGCCAGCAGCAGAACCTCGGGGAGGGGGAACACCGGGGAGCTGTTTTTT	CASSRTSGRGNTGELFF
NA	TRBV12-3/TRBV12-4	many	TRBJ1-5	TGTGCCAGCAGTTTCTTGGTAACGGGAGGCAATCAGCCCCAGCATTTT	CASSFLVTGGNQPQHF
TRBD2	TRBV19	many	TRBJ2-7	TGTGCCAGTAGTACCCGGGACTACCTCTACGAGCAGTACTTC	CASSTRDYLYEQYF
NA	TRBV19	few	TRBJ2-1	TGTGCCAGTAGTATCCTACGGGCCTACAATGAGCAGTTCTTC	CASSILRAYNEQFF
TRBD1	TRBV29-1	many	TRBJ2-2	TGCAGCGTCATCGGGACAGCGAACACCGGGGAGCTGTTTTTT	CSVIGTANTGELFF
NA	TRBV15	few	TRBJ2-2	TGTGCCACCAGCAGAGTCCCTGGCGGGGAGCTGTTTTTT	CATSRVPGGELFF
NA	TRBV30	many	TRBJ1-1	TGTGCCTGGAGACCGGACAGACTAAACACTGAAGCTTTCTTT	CAWRPDRLNTEAFF